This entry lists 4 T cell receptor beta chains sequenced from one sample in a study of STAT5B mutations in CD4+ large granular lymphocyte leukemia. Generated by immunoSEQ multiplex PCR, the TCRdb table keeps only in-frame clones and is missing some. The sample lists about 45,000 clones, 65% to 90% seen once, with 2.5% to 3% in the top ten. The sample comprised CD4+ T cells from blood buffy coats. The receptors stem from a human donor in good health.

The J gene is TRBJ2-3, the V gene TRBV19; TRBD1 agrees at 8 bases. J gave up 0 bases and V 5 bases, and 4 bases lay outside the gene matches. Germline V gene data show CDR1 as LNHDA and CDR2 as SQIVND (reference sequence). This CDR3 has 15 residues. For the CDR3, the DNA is TGTGCCAGTAGTGGACAGGGACCTAGCACAGATACGCAGTATTTT. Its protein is CASSGQGPSTDTQYF. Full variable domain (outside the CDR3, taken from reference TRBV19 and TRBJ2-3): DGGITQSPKYLFRKEGQNVTLSCEQNLNHDAMYWYRQDPGQGLRLIYYSQIVNDFQKGDIAEGYSVSREKKESFPLTVTSAQKNPTAFYLCASSGQGPSTDTQYFGPGTRLTVL.

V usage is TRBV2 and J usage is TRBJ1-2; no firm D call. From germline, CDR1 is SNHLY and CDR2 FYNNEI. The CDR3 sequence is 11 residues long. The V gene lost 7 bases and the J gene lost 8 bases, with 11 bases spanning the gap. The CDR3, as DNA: TGTGCCAGCACCGGGCCAGGAGGCTACACCTTC. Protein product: CASTGPGGYTF.

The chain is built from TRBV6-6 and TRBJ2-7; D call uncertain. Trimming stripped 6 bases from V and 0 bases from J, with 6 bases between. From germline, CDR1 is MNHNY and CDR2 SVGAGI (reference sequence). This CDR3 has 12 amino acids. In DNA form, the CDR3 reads TGTGCCAGCAGGACCGACTCCTACGAGCAGTACTTC. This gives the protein CASRTDSYEQYF.

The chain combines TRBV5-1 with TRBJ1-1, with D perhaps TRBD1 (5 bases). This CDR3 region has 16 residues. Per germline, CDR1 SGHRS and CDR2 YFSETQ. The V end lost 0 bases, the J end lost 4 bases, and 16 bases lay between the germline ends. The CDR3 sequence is CASSLEGARSVTEAFF. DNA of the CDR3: TGCGCCAGCAGCTTGGAAGGGGCTAGGTCGGTCACTGAAGCTTTCTTT.